This T cell receptor (beta chain) was profiled in a study of blood T cell repertoires in COVID-19. Overall study: T cells, B-cell-depleted T cells, or PBMCs supplied cDNA or gDNA.

The germline V gene encodes CDR1 LNHDA and CDR2 SQIVND (reference sequence). This CDR3 region has 14 residues. With 3 bases removed from V and 6 bases from J, the gap between germline ends came to 14 bases. Study processing details: Estimation of nucleated cell counts relied on the amplification of reference gene primers. Libraries were prepared by immunoSEQ multiplex PCR; TCRdb keeps only in-frame clonotypes and omits some of them. V and J calls and clone size are those listed in that table; D and trimming were worked out from the DNA. The sample holds about 320,000 clones, approximately 85% seen once.

The J gene is TRBJ1-2, the V gene TRBV19; D uncertain. The TCR comes from a human donor in a cohort sampled during active COVID-19. What was sequenced was peripheral blood. The CDR3 sequence: CASSILAGLNGYTF. The CDR3 DNA is TGTGCCAGTAGTATCTTGGCAGGCTTAAATGGCTACACCTTC.